Shown below are 16 T cell receptor beta chains from a single sample sequenced in a study of T cells in Graves' hyperthyroidism and ophthalmopathy. From RNA transcripts, TCR beta CDR3 regions were amplified. RT-PCR in the first round (using the HTBI primer set) targeted the TCR CDR3. TCRdb independently ran MiXCR on the multiplex PCR reads; one entry per CDR3 protein. Here the sample spans about 500,000 distinct CDR3 sequences, about 15% being singletons. Material: blood. All receptors come from a woman in her twenties or thirties with Graves' ophthalmopathy.

This clonotype was seen a handful of times. This chain's CDR3 is CAISDSGRQETQYF. CDR3 bases: TGTGCCATCAGTGATTCCGGGAGACAAGAGACCCAGTACTTC. The V and J genes are TRBV10-3 and TRBJ2-5; TRBD2 might be the D (6 bases). The V gene's germline CDR1 is ENHRY and CDR2 SYGVKD. Trimming took off 3 bases at V and 2 bases at J, with 10 bases between the two ends. The CDR3 is made up of 14 amino acids.

In this sample, this clonotype turned up a few times. This sequence joins TRBV3-1 and TRBJ1-6; TRBD1 is a possible D gene (6 bases). The ends were cut back, 3 bases at V and 0 bases at J, with 12 bases in the middle. Germline V gene sequence: CDR1 LGHDT, CDR2 YNNKEL (reference sequence). The CDR3 covers 17 residues. The chain's CDR3 is CASSQWRGSSYNSPLHF. The CDR3 DNA reads as TGTGCCAGCAGCCAGTGGAGGGGGAGCTCCTATAATTCACCCCTCCACTTT.

In its sample, this clonotype was seen a few times. This chain joins TRBV20-1 and TRBJ2-4; 7 bases line up with TRBD1. The CDR3 is made up of 16 amino acids. J was trimmed by 0 bases and V by 5 bases; bases with no gene match: 10. Germline V gives CDR1 DFQATT, CDR2 SNEGSKA (reference sequence). CDR3 protein: CSAPGQFLLAKNIQYF. The CDR3 nucleotides are TGCAGTGCTCCGGGACAGTTCCTCCTAGCCAAAAACATTCAGTACTTC.

The chain uses TRBV29-1 and TRBJ2-7; 9 bases fit TRBD2. Trimming removed 7 bases from V and 5 bases from J; junction bases left unmatched: 12. The CDR3 is made up of 14 amino acids. Germline CDR1 is SQVTM and CDR2 is ANQGSEA. The DNA of the CDR3 is TGCAGCGCTCAAAGCGGGGGGCGAGGTAACGAGCAGTACTTC. It codes for CSAQSGGRGNEQYF.

The rearrangement uses TRBV2 and TRBJ2-3; 11 nucleotides match TRBD2. The germline gives CDR1 SNHLY, CDR2 FYNNEI. V lost 6 bases and J lost 6; bases outside the gene matches: 8. The CDR3 has 15 amino acids. The CDR3, as DNA: TGTGCCAGCAGGTTGGGGACTAGCGGAATGGATACGCAGTATTTT. This translates into CASRLGTSGMDTQYF.

This clonotype was counted at least ten times. V gene TRBV6-1 combines with J gene TRBJ1-1, with TRBD1 matching 7 bases. CDR3 size: 15 residues. Germline V gives CDR1 MNHNS, CDR2 SASEGT. J was trimmed by 0 bases and V by 5 bases; bases with no gene match: 6. CDR3 sequence (DNA): TGTGCCAGCAGTCCGGGACAGAGGGTGAACACTGAAGCTTTCTTT. It codes for CASSPGQRVNTEAFF.

A few counts support this clonotype. This chain links TRBV25-1 with TRBJ2-7, with 10 bases identical to TRBD1. CDR1 MGHDK and CDR2 SYGVNS come from the germline V gene. V lost 7 bases and J lost 7; bases outside the gene matches: 10. The CDR3 covers 14 residues. CDR3 coding DNA: TGTGCCAGCACTCCCGGGACAGGGGCTGGGGAGCAGTACTTC. Its protein product is CASTPGTGAGEQYF.

There are a few counts of this clonotype. The V gene is TRBV6-2 or TRBV6-3, the J gene TRBJ2-7; D is ambiguous. V was cut by 2 bases and J by 2 bases, with 13 bases left in between. This CDR3 comprises 15 residues. The germline V gene encodes CDR1 MNHEY and CDR2 SVGEGT. The CDR3: CASSYTGRITYEQYF. CDR3 coding DNA: TGTGCCAGCAGTTACACTGGCAGAATAACCTACGAGCAGTACTTC.

As regards this clonotype: With a much larger clone just one base away, this may be a read error. The chain combines TRBV28 with TRBJ2-5; D is perhaps TRBD1 (6 bases). The V end lost 7 bases, the J end lost 2 bases, and 17 bases lay between the germline ends. Germline CDR1 MDHEN, CDR2 SYDVKM. There are 15 residues in the CDR3. The CDR3 sequence: CASNIDRYRQETQYF. The CDR3 nucleotides are TGTGCCAGCAACATCGACAGGTATCGGCAAGAGACCCAGTACTTC.

This clonotype turned up a few times. The chain combines TRBV4-3 with TRBJ1-2; TRBD1 might be the D (5 bases). Germline values: CDR1 LGHNA, CDR2 YSLEER. The CDR3 is made up of 13 amino acids. V lost 8 bases and J lost 6, with 16 bases in between. The CDR3 sequence: CASAPDGGNGYTF. CDR3 DNA sequence: TGCGCCAGCGCCCCCGACGGGGGTAATGGCTACACCTTC.

V gene TRBV10-3 combines with J gene TRBJ2-1; 8 bases line up with TRBD2. Germline CDR1 is ENHRY and CDR2 is SYGVKD. The length of the CDR3 is 15 residues. Trimming took 3 bases from V and 5 from J; bases not matched to a gene: 6. DNA for the CDR3: TGTGCCATCAGTGATGCAGCGGGAGTGAACAATGAGCAGTTCTTC. Translating gives CAISDAAGVNNEQFF.

This chain connects TRBV10-3 to TRBJ2-2; 7 nucleotides align to TRBD1. V shed 3 bases, J shed 6 bases, and the junction held 4 bases outside the gene matches. The germline gives CDR1 ENHRY, CDR2 SYGVKD. The CDR3 loop spans 14 amino acids. The DNA of the CDR3 is TGTGCCATCAGTGAACAGACAGGGTCCGGGGAGCTGTTTTTT. Translated, it gives CAISEQTGSGELFF.

This clonotype was recorded at least ten times. V is TRBV12-3 or TRBV12-4 and J is TRBJ1-4; D unresolved. The germline V and J ends were trimmed by 6 bases and 5 bases, with 7 bases remaining between them. This CDR3 region has 12 residues. The CDR3 DNA reads TGTGCCAGCAGCGAATTAAATGAAAAACTGTTTTTT. Its protein product is CASSELNEKLFF.

This clonotype was recorded a few times. The chain employs TRBV7-2 and TRBJ2-7, with 7 bases lining up with TRBD2. The CDR3 length is 14 residues. The V and J ends lost 5 bases and 0 bases, in that order; junction bases with no gene match: 4. From germline, CDR1 is SGHTA and CDR2 FQGNSA. The CDR3 is CASSGGGDSYEQYF. The CDR3 DNA reads as TGTGCCAGCAGCGGTGGGGGGGACTCCTACGAGCAGTACTTC. Supplemented by reference TRBV7-2 and TRBJ2-7, the full variable domain reads GAGVSQSPSNKVTEKGKDVELRCDPISGHTALYWYRQSLGQGLEFLIYFQGNSAPDKSGLPSDRFSAERTGGSVSTLTIQRTQQEDSAVYLCASSGGGDSYEQYFGPGTRLTVT.

In this sample, this clonotype turned up a few times. CDR3 bases: TGCAGTGCTAGAAGACAGAGGCCCTACAATGAGCAGTTCTTC. Protein: CSARRQRPYNEQFF. The chain is built from TRBV20-1 and TRBJ2-1; D possibly corresponds to TRBD1 (5 bases). This CDR3 is 14 amino acids long. Per the germline V gene, CDR1 is DFQATT and CDR2 is SNEGSKA (reference sequence). V lost 2 bases to trimming and J lost 2 bases, with 10 bases between them.

This clonotype was observed a handful of times. V is TRBV30 and J is TRBJ2-7; 14 nucleotides line up with TRBD2. The CDR3 sequence is 18 residues long. V gave up 8 bases and J gave up 2 bases; unmatched junction bases: 17. Germline V lookup: CDR1 GTSNPN, CDR2 SVGIG (reference sequence). CDR3 sequence (DNA): TGTGCCCGTCCATCCGGAGGACTAGCGGGAGGTTGCCCCTACGAGCAGTACTTC. Translated: CARPSGGLAGGCPYEQYF.